A selection of T cell receptor beta chains follows, all from one sample in a study of patients and donors after allogeneic stem cell transplantation. TCRdb passed the RT-PCR reads through MiXCR, listing each CDR3 protein once. The data show 20,000 to 30,000 distinct CDR3 sequences, roughly two fifths seen once. The source material was blood, either unsorted or a sorted T cell fraction (not recorded which). Receptors originate from a human donor who was either an allogeneic HSCT recipient or a stem cell or donor lymphocyte infusion donor (not recorded which). It is not recorded whose cells these are; they may come from a transplant donor. The CDR3 runs from the conserved cysteine through the conserved F or W. D genes are given only for firm matches. Some rows mark clone size as missing; the rest say once, few, many or name a class of expanded clone.

>TRBV5-3|TRBJ2-1|NA|NA
TGTGCCAGAAGCCGGGGCGCCGCCCCCTACAATGAGCAGTTCTTC
CARSRGAAPYNEQFF
>TRBV2|TRBJ2-3|TRBD2|once
TGTGCCAGCACGGGACTAGCGGGGATGACTAGCACAGATACGCAGTATTTT
CASTGLAGMTSTDTQYF
>TRBV28|TRBJ2-1|TRBD1|NA
TGTGCCAGCAGCTCGACCGGGACAGGGTTATACAATGAGCAGTTCTTC
CASSSTGTGLYNEQFF
>TRBV29-1|TRBJ1-4|TRBD1|many
TGCAGCGTTGAATGGGACAGTCCTGAAAAACTGTTTTTT
CSVEWDSPEKLFF
>TRBV28|TRBJ2-7|NA|NA
TGTGCCAGCAGTTCCGTGCGGACAGTCGAGGAGCAGTACTTC
CASSSVRTVEEQYF
>TRBV10-2|TRBJ1-1|NA|few
TGCGCCAGCAGTGTAGGAAACACTGAAGCTTTCTTT
CASSVGNTEAFF
>TRBV12-3/TRBV12-4|TRBJ2-5|NA|NA
TGTGCCAGCAGTTTAGAACCGGCTAAAGAGACCCAGTACTTC
CASSLEPAKETQYF
>TRBV5-5|TRBJ2-1|NA|few
TGTGCCAGCAGTTTCTACGATGAGCAGTTCTTC
CASSFYDEQFF
>TRBV6-5|TRBJ2-2|TRBD2|NA
TGTGCCAGCAGTTATGCCCTAGCGGAAATCACCGGGGAGCTGTTTTTT
CASSYALAEITGELFF
>TRBV9|TRBJ1-2|NA|NA
TGTGCCAGCAGCGTAGCGGGGGACTATGGCTACACCTTC
CASSVAGDYGYTF
>TRBV6-4|TRBJ1-5|NA|NA
TGTGCCAGCAGTCCCGTTTGGGGTCAGCCCCAGCATTTT
CASSPVWGQPQHF
>TRBV4-1|TRBJ1-5|NA|few
TGCGCCAGCAGCCAAGGGCAGTCAGTACATCAGCCCCAGCATTTT
CASSQGQSVHQPQHF
>TRBV7-3|TRBJ1-1|NA|few
TGTGCCAGCAGCTTAAGCCTAGACAGTGAAGCTTTCTTT
CASSLSLDSEAFF
>TRBV12-3/TRBV12-4|TRBJ1-6|NA|NA
TGTGCCAGCAGGGGACGGAGCTCCTATAATTCACCCCTCCACTTT
CASRGRSSYNSPLHF
>TRBV9|TRBJ2-1|NA|once
TGTGCCAGCAGCGTAGAGGCGGGGGCGAGCAATGAGCAGTTCTTC
CASSVEAGASNEQFF
>TRBV5-1|TRBJ1-2|TRBD1|NA
TGCGCCAGCAGCTTGAAAGTTGGACAGGTCGACTATGGCTACACCTTC
CASSLKVGQVDYGYTF
>TRBV5-1|TRBJ2-1|NA|NA
TGCGCCAGCAGCTTGCGGTGGGAGCAGTTCTTC
CASSLRWEQFF
>TRBV15|TRBJ2-7|NA|once
TGTGCCACCAGCAGAGACCTTCCTCGGAACCCTGGGAACGAGCAGTACTTC
CATSRDLPRNPGNEQYF
>TRBV12-3/TRBV12-4|TRBJ2-1|NA|few
TGTGCCAGCAGTTTAGCGCGAGGGAGCTCCTACAATGAGCAGTTCTTC
CASSLARGSSYNEQFF
>TRBV5-1|TRBJ1-1|NA|few
TGCGCCAGCAGCCCCGGCTTCGGGAGCGCGAACACTGAAGCTTTCTTT
CASSPGFGSANTEAFF
>TRBV3-1|TRBJ2-1|NA|few
TGTGCCAGCAGCCAAGAGCCGGGACTGAAGGAGCAGTTCTTC
CASSQEPGLKEQFF
>TRBV11-2|TRBJ2-3|NA|NA
TGTGCCAGCAGCGAAAGAGATACGCAGTATTTT
CASSERDTQYF
>TRBV27|TRBJ2-7|NA|few
TGTGCCAGCAGTTTAAGGTGGCCAGATGGGTACGAGCAGTACTTC
CASSLRWPDGYEQYF
>TRBV12-3/TRBV12-4|TRBJ2-7|TRBD2|NA
TGTGCCAGCAGCCCCCTGGGACTAGCGGGAGTTTGGTCATACGAGCAGTACTTC
CASSPLGLAGVWSYEQYF
>TRBV6-2/TRBV6-3|TRBJ1-1|TRBD1|NA
TGTGCCAGCAGTTACCGGTGGCAGGGGGGCACTGAAGCTTTCTTT
CASSYRWQGGTEAFF
>TRBV6-5|TRBJ2-7|NA|NA
TGTGCCAGCAGTACCACAGGGCGACAGCAGTACTTC
CASSTTGRQQYF
>TRBV12-3/TRBV12-4|TRBJ2-5|NA|NA
TGTGCCAGCAGTTTATATAGCGTACCGGGCTGGCAGTACTTC
CASSLYSVPGWQYF
>TRBV5-1|TRBJ2-1|TRBD1|NA
TGCGCCAGCAGCACAAGGGACAGGGGGCACAATGAGCAGTTCTTC
CASSTRDRGHNEQFF
>TRBV6-5|TRBJ1-2|NA|NA
TGTGCCAGCAGTTACTCGCCCGGCGGGCCCTACTCTGGCTACACCTTC
CASSYSPGGPYSGYTF
>TRBV12-3/TRBV12-4|TRBJ1-1|NA|NA
TGTGCCAGCAGACAGGATAACACTGAAGCTTTCTTT
CASRQDNTEAFF
>TRBV20-1|TRBJ1-1|NA|few
TGCAGTGCTAACCCTAGGGGCCCGAACACTGAAGCTTTCTTT
CSANPRGPNTEAFF
>TRBV28|TRBJ1-1|NA|few
TGTGCCAGCAGTTCTGGGACAAGATTTAACACTGAAGCTTTCTTT
CASSSGTRFNTEAFF
>TRBV28|TRBJ2-1|TRBD2|NA
TGTGCCAGCAGTTTGAGGACTAGCGGCTCCAGGGATGAGCAGTTCTTC
CASSLRTSGSRDEQFF
>TRBV18|TRBJ2-4|NA|NA
TGTGCCAGCTCACGAAGGTCGGGGAGAGACATTCAGTACTTC
CASSRRSGRDIQYF
>TRBV5-6|TRBJ1-2|NA|few
TGTGCCAGCAACCTACCAGGAGAGGATGGCTACACCTTC
CASNLPGEDGYTF
>TRBV12-3/TRBV12-4|TRBJ1-1|NA|NA
TGTGCCAGCAGTTTAAGTTTTGGGCACAGAAACACTGAAGCTTTCTTT
CASSLSFGHRNTEAFF
>TRBV7-6|TRBJ2-7|NA|NA
TGTGCCAGCAGCTTAGAGGCGGGTTTCTCCTACGAGCAGTACTTC
CASSLEAGFSYEQYF
>TRBV5-1|TRBJ1-1|TRBD1|NA
TGCGCCAGCAGCTCGGGACAGGTGGGCACTGAAGCTTTCTTT
CASSSGQVGTEAFF
>TRBV15|TRBJ1-4|NA|NA
TGTGCCACCCAACGACGGGAGGCTAATGAAAAACTGTTTTTT
CATQRREANEKLFF
>TRBV4-1|TRBJ2-5|NA|once
TGCGCCAGCAGCCAAGAGAGGCGGCTTTTCGGAGCGTACCAAGAGACCCAGTACTTC
CASSQERRLFGAYQETQYF
>TRBV12-3/TRBV12-4|TRBJ1-2|NA|NA
TGTGCCAGCAGTTTAGACAGACCCTATGGCTACACCTTC
CASSLDRPYGYTF
>TRBV12-3/TRBV12-4|TRBJ2-1|NA|NA
TGTGCCAGCAGTTTGTCCTCTGGTGAGCAGTTCTTC
CASSLSSGEQFF
>TRBV12-3/TRBV12-4|TRBJ1-5|TRBD1|many
TGTGCCAGCACCCGGACAGGTAATAGCAATCAGCCCCAGCATTTT
CASTRTGNSNQPQHF
>TRBV6-6|TRBJ2-7|NA|NA
TGTGCCAGCAGTTACGTTTCGGGGGTGGACGAGCAGTACTTC
CASSYVSGVDEQYF
>TRBV5-1|TRBJ2-7|NA|NA
TGCGCCAGCAGCAGACAGAACACCTACGAGCAGTACTTC
CASSRQNTYEQYF
>TRBV29-1|TRBJ2-1|TRBD1|NA
TGCAGCGCCCACCGGGACAGCTTCAATGAGCAGTTCTTC
CSAHRDSFNEQFF
>TRBV27|TRBJ2-1|NA|few
TGTGCCAGCATTGGGCCGGTAGGCAATGAGCAGTTCTTC
CASIGPVGNEQFF
>TRBV12-3/TRBV12-4|TRBJ1-1|TRBD1|few
TGTGCCAGCAGAGAAACAGGGGGCTCGGGCACTGAAGCTTTCTTT
CASRETGGSGTEAFF
>TRBV12-3/TRBV12-4|TRBJ2-1|TRBD1|many
TGTGCCAGCAGCTTGATGGGACAGGGTATCAATGAGCAGTTCTTC
CASSLMGQGINEQFF
>TRBV25-1|TRBJ2-1|TRBD2|medium-sized
TGTGCCACAGTGCTAGCGGTGGATTCCTACAATGAGCAGTTCTTC
CATVLAVDSYNEQFF
>TRBV7-3|TRBJ2-1|TRBD2|few
TGTGCCAGCAGCCTGGGACTAGCGGGACCCAATGAGCAGTTCTTC
CASSLGLAGPNEQFF
>TRBV21-1|TRBJ1-3|NA|NA
TGTGCCAGCAGCACTCCCCCCGGACAGGGGTTTGGCGGAAACACCATATATTTT
CASSTPPGQGFGGNTIYF
>TRBV9|TRBJ1-6|NA|few
TGTGCCAGCAGCGTAGTGGGGAGTTCACCCCTCCACTTT
CASSVVGSSPLHF
>TRBV10-3|TRBJ1-6|TRBD1|few
TGTGCCATCAGCCCCGACAGGGAGGCTTCACCCCTCCACTTT
CAISPDREASPLHF
>TRBV10-2|TRBJ1-3|NA|NA
TGCGCCAGCAGTGAGTTGGGGGGCGCGACTGGAAACACCATATATTTT
CASSELGGATGNTIYF